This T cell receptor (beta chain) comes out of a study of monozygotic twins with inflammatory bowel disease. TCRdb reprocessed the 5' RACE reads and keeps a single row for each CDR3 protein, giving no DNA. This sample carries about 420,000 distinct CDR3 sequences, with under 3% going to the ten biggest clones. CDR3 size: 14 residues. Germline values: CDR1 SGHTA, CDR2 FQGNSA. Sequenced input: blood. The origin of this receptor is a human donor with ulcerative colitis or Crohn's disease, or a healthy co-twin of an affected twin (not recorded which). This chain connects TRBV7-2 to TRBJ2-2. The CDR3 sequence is CASSLEGVTGELFF.